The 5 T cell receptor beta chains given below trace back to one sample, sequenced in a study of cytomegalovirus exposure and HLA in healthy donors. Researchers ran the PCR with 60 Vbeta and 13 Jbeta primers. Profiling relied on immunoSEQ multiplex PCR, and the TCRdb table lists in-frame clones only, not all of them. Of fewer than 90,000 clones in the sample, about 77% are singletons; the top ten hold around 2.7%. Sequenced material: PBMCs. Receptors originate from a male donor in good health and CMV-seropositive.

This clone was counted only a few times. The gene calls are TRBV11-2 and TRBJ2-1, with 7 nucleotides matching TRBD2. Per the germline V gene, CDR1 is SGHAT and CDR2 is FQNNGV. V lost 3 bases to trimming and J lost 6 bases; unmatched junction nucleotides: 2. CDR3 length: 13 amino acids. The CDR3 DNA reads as TGTGCCAGCAGCTTTGCTAGCGGCAATGAGCAGTTCTTC. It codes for CASSFASGNEQFF.

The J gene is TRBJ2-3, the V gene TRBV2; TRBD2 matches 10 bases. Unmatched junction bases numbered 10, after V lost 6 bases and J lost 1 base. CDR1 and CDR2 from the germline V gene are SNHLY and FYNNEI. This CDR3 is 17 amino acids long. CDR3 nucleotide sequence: TGTGCCAGCAGCAGGACTAGCGGCACCGGGGGCACAGATACGCAGTATTTT. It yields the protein CASSRTSGTGGTDTQYF.

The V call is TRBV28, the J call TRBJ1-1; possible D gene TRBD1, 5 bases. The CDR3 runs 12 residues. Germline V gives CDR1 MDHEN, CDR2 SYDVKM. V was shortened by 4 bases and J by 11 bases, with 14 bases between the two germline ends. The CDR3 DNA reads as TGTGCCAGCAGTTCGGCGGGACCATGGGCTTTCTTT. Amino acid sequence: CASSSAGPWAFF. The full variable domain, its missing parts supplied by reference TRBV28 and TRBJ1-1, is DVKVTQSSRYLVKRTGEKVFLECVQDMDHENMFWYRQDPGLGLRLIYFSYDVKMKEKGDIPEGYSVSREKKERFSLILESASTNQTSMYLCASSSAGPWAFFGQGTRLTVV.

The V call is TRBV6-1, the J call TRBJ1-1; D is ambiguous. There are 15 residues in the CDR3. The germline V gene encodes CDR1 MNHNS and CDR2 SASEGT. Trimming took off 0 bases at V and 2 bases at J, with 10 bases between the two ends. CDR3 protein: CASSEASRSNTEAFF. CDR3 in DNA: TGTGCCAGCAGTGAAGCATCCCGGTCAAACACTGAAGCTTTCTTT.

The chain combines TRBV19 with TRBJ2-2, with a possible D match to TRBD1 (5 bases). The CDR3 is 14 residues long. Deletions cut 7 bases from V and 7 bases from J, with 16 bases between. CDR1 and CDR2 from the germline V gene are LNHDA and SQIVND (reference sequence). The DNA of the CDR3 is TGTGCCAGTAAGAGTCAGGGTATAAACGGGGAGCTGTTTTTT. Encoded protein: CASKSQGINGELFF.